The next 25 T cell receptor beta chains were all read from a single sample in a study of blood T cell repertoires in COVID-19. The repertoire was sequenced with immunoSEQ multiplex PCR; TCRdb's copy has only in-frame clones and lacks some. Altogether under 300,000 clones are present, 84% being singletons, with the ten largest covering about 1.4%. Sequencing was carried out using peripheral blood. These receptors came from a woman aged 40 to 50 who had recovered from COVID-19.

The V gene is TRBV6-2 or TRBV6-3, the J gene TRBJ2-7; 16 bases map to TRBD2. This CDR3 comprises 16 residues. Germline V gene lookup returns CDR1 MNHEY and CDR2 SVGEGT. V was clipped by 4 bases and J by 4 bases; unmatched bases: 4. The CDR3 is CASSSAGLAGGYEQYF. The CDR3 DNA is TGTGCCAGCAGTTCCGCGGGACTAGCGGGGGGGTACGAGCAGTACTTC.

To note about this clone: Likely a read error: the CDR3 ends without its conserved phenylalanine or tryptophan. No DNA is shown, since the ends of the CDR3 on it are uncertain; the CDR3 is the one TCRdb lists. J is TRBJ1-2 and V is TRBV7-2; the listed D gene, TRBD1, was not tested against the DNA. The CDR3 is 12 residues long, counting both termini. Per the germline V gene, CDR1 is SGHTA and CDR2 is FQGNSA. This CDR3 reads CASSLVGGQPSY.

The chain couples TRBV5-1 to TRBJ2-5; TRBD2 matches 8 bases. Germline CDR1 reads SGHRS; CDR2 reads YFSETQ. With 2 bases clipped from V and 0 bases from J, the junction kept 6 bases outside the gene matches. This CDR3 is built from 16 residues. Written as DNA, the CDR3 is TGCGCCAGCAGCTTCTGGGACGGGGGGGACCAAGAGACCCAGTACTTC. This encodes CASSFWDGGDQETQYF.

This sequence joins TRBV6-1 and TRBJ2-7; possibly TRBD2 for D (5 bases). The CDR3 is 14 residues long. V shed 0 bases and J shed 2 bases, with 8 bases lying between them. Looked up from germline, CDR1 is MNHNS and CDR2 is SASEGT. The CDR3 DNA reads as TGTGCCAGCAGTGAAGCTCCAGCGGCCTACGAGCAGTACTTC. It yields the protein CASSEAPAAYEQYF.

The rearrangement links TRBV7-2 to TRBJ1-5; D perhaps matches TRBD1 (6 bases). CDR3 size: 13 residues. The V end was cut by 4 bases, the J end by 6 bases, with 10 bases between. Germline lookup yields CDR1 SGHTA and CDR2 FQGNSA. The CDR3 DNA reads as TGTGCCAGCAGCTCAGAGGGGGTTCAGCCCCAGCATTTT. Protein product: CASSSEGVQPQHF.

V usage is TRBV9 and J usage is TRBJ1-1; the match to TRBD1 covers 7 bases. The CDR3 spans 15 residues. Germline lookup yields CDR1 SGDLS and CDR2 YYNGEE. The junction had 9 bases not matched to a gene; V was cut back by 6 bases and J by 1 base. CDR3 residues: CASTSGGEANTEAFF. CDR3 in DNA: TGTGCCAGCACCTCAGGGGGAGAGGCGAACACTGAAGCTTTCTTT.

In DNA form, the CDR3 reads TGCAGTGCTAGTGGGCTAGCGGGGTACACCGGGGAGCTGTTTTTT. This sequence encodes CSASGLAGYTGELFF. The chain is built from TRBV20-1 and TRBJ2-2; TRBD2 aligns across 9 bases. The CDR3 covers 15 residues. Germline V gives CDR1 DFQATT, CDR2 SNEGSKA (reference sequence). V shed 3 bases and J 3 bases; nucleotides not matched to a gene: 5.

The J gene is TRBJ1-1, the V gene TRBV7-9, with D possibly matching TRBD1 (6 bases). The CDR3 runs 15 residues. From germline, CDR1 is SEHNR and CDR2 FQNEAQ (reference sequence). V was trimmed by 7 bases and J by 2 bases, leaving 17 bases between them. The CDR3 loop is CASTQGQLANTEAFF. CDR3 bases: TGTGCCAGCACTCAAGGACAGCTTGCAAACACTGAAGCTTTCTTT.

J is TRBJ1-1 and V is TRBV7-9; D is uncertain. The CDR3 is 11 residues long. In germline, CDR1 is SEHNR, CDR2 FQNEAQ (reference sequence). V lost 3 bases, J lost 6 bases, and 5 bases lay in between. In DNA, the CDR3 is TGTGCCAGCAGCTTCGACTCTGAAGCTTTCTTT. As protein: CASSFDSEAFF. Based on the CDR3 plus reference TRBV7-9 and TRBJ1-1, the full variable domain is DTGVSQNPRHKITKRGQNVTFRCDPISEHNRLYWYRQTLGQGPEFLTYFQNEAQLEKSRLLSDRFSAERPKGSFSTLEIQRTEQGDSAMYLCASSFDSEAFFGQGTRLTVV.

V and J are TRBV19 and TRBJ1-2; 7 bases agree with TRBD1. CDR3 length equals 14 residues. Germline V gene data show CDR1 as LNHDA and CDR2 as SQIVND (reference sequence). V shed 6 bases, J shed 2 bases, and the junction held 6 bases outside the gene matches. The CDR3 DNA is TGTGCCAGTAGCCCGACAGGGACCAACTATGGCTACACCTTC. It yields the protein CASSPTGTNYGYTF.

This clone occurred a few times. This rearrangement joins TRBV6-6 to TRBJ1-2; 9 nucleotides match TRBD1. CDR1 is MNHNY and CDR2 is SVGAGI in the germline V gene (reference sequence). CDR3 length: 15 amino acids. V gave up 6 bases and J gave up 7 bases; unmatched junction bases: 12. This CDR3 is CASSTNADRGVGYTF. The CDR3 DNA reads as TGTGCCAGCAGCACTAATGCAGACAGGGGGGTTGGCTACACCTTC.

In this sample, this clone turned up a few times. This chain connects TRBV7-9 to TRBJ2-7; TRBD2 matches at 9 bases. The CDR3 contains 14 residues. CDR1 and CDR2 from the germline V gene are SEHNR and FQNEAQ (reference sequence). The ends lost 2 bases at V and 6 bases at J; junction bases unmatched: 5. CDR3 DNA sequence: TGTGCCAGCAGCTTATTAGCGGGGGAGGGCGAGCAGTACTTC. Translating gives CASSLLAGEGEQYF.

DNA for the CDR3: TGTGCCAGCCACCCCGGGGACAGGGGGCCTGAAGCTTTCTTT. Translation gives CASHPGDRGPEAFF. J is TRBJ1-1 and V is TRBV19; 12 bases fit TRBD1. CDR3 size: 14 residues. Germline CDR1 and CDR2: LNHDA and SQIVND (reference sequence). After removal of 9 bases from V and 6 bases from J, the junction contained 8 bases not matched to a gene.

The rearrangement links TRBV27 to TRBJ2-1, with D uncertain. The CDR3 has 14 amino acids. The V gene's germline CDR1 is MNHEY and CDR2 SMNVEV (reference sequence). V lost 5 bases and J lost 0, with 8 bases in between. The CDR3 here is CASSRRSSYNEQFF. The DNA for the CDR3 is TGTGCCAGCAGTCGACGGAGCTCCTACAATGAGCAGTTCTTC.

The rearrangement uses TRBV27 and TRBJ1-6, with a weak D call TRBD1 (6 bases). Trimming pared 5 bases from V and 4 bases from J, leaving 27 bases between. The CDR3 runs 20 residues. CDR1 and CDR2 (germline): MNHEY, SMNVEV (reference sequence). As DNA, the CDR3 is TGTGCCAGCAGTCAAGGGAGTACAGGGTCAGGGACCCCTTATAATTCACCCCTCCACTTT. Its protein is CASSQGSTGSGTPYNSPLHF.

This clone was counted between two and nine times. The V and J genes are TRBV11-3 and TRBJ2-1, with D possibly matching TRBD2 (5 bases). From germline, CDR1 is SGHNT and CDR2 YENEEA. This CDR3 is 13 amino acids long. Trimming took off 4 bases at V and 8 bases at J, with 12 bases between the two ends. The CDR3 protein is CASSWGTDYEQFF. The DNA for the CDR3 is TGTGCCAGCAGCTGGGGAACGGACTATGAGCAGTTCTTC.

V and J are TRBV30 and TRBJ2-3; TRBD2 aligns across 8 bases. CDR1 is GTSNPN and CDR2 is SVGIG in the germline V gene (reference sequence). The trim removed 2 bases at V and 2 bases at J, leaving 12 bases unmatched. This CDR3 region has 17 residues. CDR3 nucleotide sequence: TGTGCCTGGAGTCTACCCACCACTAGCGGAATCACAGATACGCAGTATTTT. This codes for CAWSLPTTSGITDTQYF.

This clone occurred once. The V gene is TRBV19, the J gene TRBJ1-6, with TRBD1 matching 12 bases. Losses at the gene ends were 5 bases for V and 8 bases for J; bases not matched to a gene: 4. The CDR3 has 15 residues. Per germline, CDR1 LNHDA and CDR2 SQIVND (reference sequence). The CDR3 protein is CASSSGTGGHSPLHF. As DNA, the CDR3 is TGTGCCAGTAGTTCCGGGACAGGGGGCCATTCACCCCTCCACTTT.

Only one count was recorded for this clone. The chain couples TRBV11-2 to TRBJ2-7; TRBD1 is a possible D gene (5 bases). Germline-derived CDR1 and CDR2 are SGHAT and FQNNGV. The ends were cut back, 2 bases at V and 12 bases at J, with 14 bases in the middle. CDR3 size: 12 residues. The CDR3 DNA is TGTGCCAGCAGCTTAAATGGGGCCTTTGCGTACTTC. Translated, it gives CASSLNGAFAYF.

The rearrangement joins TRBV4-3 to TRBJ2-1; 11 nucleotides agree with TRBD2. Germline V gene lookup returns CDR1 LGHNA and CDR2 YSLEER. After removal of 0 bases from V and 6 bases from J, the junction contained 10 bases not matched to a gene. This CDR3 comprises 18 residues. CDR3 DNA sequence: TGCGCCAGCAGCCAAGATTTTATAGGTAGCGGGGGGGGCAATGAGCAGTTCTTC. Encoded protein: CASSQDFIGSGGGNEQFF.

This chain uses TRBV19 with TRBJ1-4; D unclear. The CDR3 totals 17 residues. Germline values: CDR1 LNHDA, CDR2 SQIVND (reference sequence). V was clipped by 2 bases and J by 0 bases, with 13 bases between them. For the CDR3, the DNA is TGTGCCAGTAGTATACCCCTTCGGGGTGCAACTAATGAAAAACTGTTTTTT. Residues: CASSIPLRGATNEKLFF.

The sample holds a few counts of this clone. This chain uses TRBV6-5 with TRBJ2-2, with 11 bases that match TRBD2. The CDR3 loop spans 15 amino acids. J lost 6 bases, V lost 6 bases, and 6 bases had no gene match. Germline assignment: CDR1 MNHEY and CDR2 SVGAGI. This CDR3 reads CASRAPSGGSGELFF. Written as DNA, the CDR3 is TGTGCCAGCAGGGCTCCTAGCGGGGGGTCCGGGGAGCTGTTTTTT.

To note about this clone: A much larger clone lies one base from this, so it may be a read error. Distinct nucleotide sequences in the sample also encode this CDR3. This chain joins TRBV6-5 and TRBJ2-2; tentative D call: TRBD1 (5 bases). CDR3 length equals 13 residues. The V end lost 2 bases, the J end lost 4 bases, and 5 bases lay between the germline ends. The V gene's germline CDR1 is MNHEY and CDR2 SVGAGI. The CDR3 nucleotides are TGTGCCAGCAGTTACAGGGGCACCGGGGAGCTGTTTTTT. It encodes CASSYRGTGELFF.

The chain has TRBV18 and TRBJ2-3, with 10 bases lining up with TRBD1. V lost 4 bases to trimming and J lost 5 bases; unmatched junction nucleotides: 6. CDR1 is KGHSH and CDR2 is LQKENI in the germline V gene. This CDR3 is built from 15 residues. CDR3 protein: CASSRRQGAGDTQYF. CDR3 coding DNA: TGTGCCAGCTCACGGAGACAGGGGGCGGGAGATACGCAGTATTTT. The whole variable domain, remainder taken from reference TRBV18 and TRBJ2-3, is NAGVMQNPRHLVRRRGQEARLRCSPMKGHSHVYWYRQLPEEGLKFMVYLQKENIIDESGMPKERFSAEFPKEGPSILRIQQVVRGDSAAYFCASSRRQGAGDTQYFGPGTRLTVL.

J is TRBJ2-6 and V is TRBV6-1; 10 bases are a match to TRBD1. CDR1 MNHNS and CDR2 SASEGT come from the germline V gene. The CDR3 runs to 16 residues. The junction had 2 bases not matched to a gene; V was cut back by 4 bases and J by 2 bases. The DNA of the CDR3 is TGTGCCAGCAGTGGGACAGGGGGGCCTGGGGCCAACGTCCTGACTTTC. Its translation: CASSGTGGPGANVLTF.